This note documents a single T cell receptor beta chain sequence. Its target is not known. The sample originates from a study of shared clonotypes between healthy human individuals. Looking at the study overall: CD4 naive and CD4 memory each took three plates per donor, while CD8 naive took two and CD8 memory one.

CD8 cells regarded as naive lacked CD45RO, were positively chosen for CCR7, and omitted terminally differentiated effector memory CD45RA+ cells. An assay was performed, and its level was deep. Sequencing used immunoSEQ multiplex PCR; TCRdb keeps in-frame clones, though not all of them. The sample has some 2 million clones; 85% to 95% are singletons. The CDR3 spans 12 residues. Germline CDR1 and CDR2: GTSNPN and SVGIG (reference sequence). Germline trimming cut 2 bases from V and 7 bases from J; bases unmatched to any gene: 3. The study's findings and limits: Non-shared clonotypes had lower generation probabilities than those shared by all four donors.

This sequence originates from a man between 18 and 29 years old in good health. The sequenced material came from naive CD8+ T cells sorted from blood. The chain couples TRBV30 to TRBJ1-1; 8 nucleotides match TRBD1. The CDR3 nucleotides are TGTGCCTGGAGTCTACAGGGGGATGAAGCTTTCTTT. Translation: CAWSLQGDEAFF.